These T cell receptor beta chains were read from a single sample in a study of CD8 T cells in ankylosing spondylitis. TCRdb reprocessed the 5' RACE reads via MiXCR and lists one record per CDR3 protein. The profile shows a few hundred thousand distinct CDR3 sequences, less than 25% of them singletons. The source material was blood, either unsorted or a sorted T cell fraction (not recorded which). Every receptor here comes from a female donor with ankylosing spondylitis or in good health (not recorded which). Each CDR3 is given with its conserved first and last residue. Size tells how often a clone was seen (once, few, many) or the class of an expanded clone, and some rows leave it out.

CDR3aa,v_gene,j_gene,abundance
CSAYPDGLAGGVGETQYF,TRBV20-1,TRBJ2-5,NA
CASSLRGAREKLFF,TRBV27,TRBJ1-4,NA
CASSSGTSGRGGGNEQFF,TRBV12-3/TRBV12-4,TRBJ2-1,NA
CASAGTDKDEQYF,TRBV25-1,TRBJ2-7,few
CASRLDSFYGYTF,TRBV5-6,TRBJ1-2,NA
CSARLGALGGYTF,TRBV20-1,TRBJ1-2,many
CSAGVPGQGSEQFF,TRBV20-1,TRBJ2-1,few
CASSPRSEDTQYF,TRBV7-9,TRBJ2-3,NA
CASSRGPGEQFF,TRBV6-5,TRBJ2-1,few
CSHVLAVPYNEQFF,TRBV29-1,TRBJ2-1,NA
CATSRDQGQPQHF,TRBV15,TRBJ1-5,many
CSASDPGPLTQF,TRBV20-1,TRBJ1-2,few
CASSFGRDPNQPQHF,TRBV28,TRBJ1-5,many
CASSYFPATNEKLFF,TRBV6-5,TRBJ1-4,NA
CASSFSRTGGNEQFF,TRBV12-3/TRBV12-4,TRBJ2-1,NA
CAWSWDRGQETQYF,TRBV30,TRBJ2-5,NA
CASSQGSDTEAFF,TRBV4-3,TRBJ1-1,NA
CASSSDRYSNQPQHF,TRBV7-9,TRBJ1-5,NA
CSARGGLAGGSAKQYF,TRBV20-1,TRBJ2-7,few
CSVDVVRGYGYTF,TRBV29-1,TRBJ1-2,few
CASSFRRSSYNEQFF,TRBV12-3/TRBV12-4,TRBJ2-1,NA
CASMRGSGANVLTF,TRBV2,TRBJ2-6,few
CSAGGRVNSYNEQFF,TRBV29-1,TRBJ2-1,NA
CSASLRGFQPQHF,TRBV20-1,TRBJ1-5,few
CASSPGLAGVGEQFF,TRBV12-3/TRBV12-4,TRBJ2-1,many
CASSRGINEQFF,TRBV6-5,TRBJ2-1,many
CASSLALARGTEQFF,TRBV7-9,TRBJ2-1,few
CASSRPDMADTQYF,TRBV5-1,TRBJ2-3,many
CASTSRPLEEEFF,TRBV12-3/TRBV12-4,TRBJ2-1,few
CSVPSGRAYNEQFF,TRBV20-1,TRBJ2-1,NA
CSVGPEGTYYGYTF,TRBV29-1,TRBJ1-2,many
CASNSGTGGRQYF,TRBV5-8,TRBJ2-7,NA
CASSEVIEVDGYTF,TRBV6-1,TRBJ1-2,few
CATSGRSGFLGTGELFF,TRBV15,TRBJ2-2,few
CSVLLAGGFYEQYF,TRBV20-1,TRBJ2-7,NA
CASSERSKLGGFDNEQFF,TRBV10-1,TRBJ2-1,few
CSARIPGTGDYEQYF,TRBV20-1,TRBJ2-7,NA
CSVCRGLDTEAFF,TRBV29-1,TRBJ1-1,NA
CASSLDRGLPPDTQYF,TRBV5-7,TRBJ2-3,NA
CASSYRGQENTGELFF,TRBV6-2/TRBV6-3,TRBJ2-2,many